This entry lists 28 T cell receptor beta chains sequenced from one sample in a study of T cell clonality in common variable immunodeficiency. The data were produced by immunoSEQ multiplex PCR, yet TCRdb's version contains in-frame clones alone and is incomplete. The sample was found to contain around 39,000 clones, and every one recurs. The sequenced sample consisted of peripheral blood mononuclear cells. These receptors originate from a person between 18 and 69 years old in good health.

This clone has at least ten counts. The CDR3 end falls 3 residues outside the read, so it is completed with the germline J gene. The chain has TRBV19 and TRBJ1-1; 10 bases agree with TRBD1. Germline V gene sequence: CDR1 LNHDA, CDR2 SQIVND (reference sequence). This CDR3 spans 15 amino acids. Trimming cost V 10 bases and J 3 bases; bases outside gene matches: 11. The covered CDR3 bases are TGTGCCACACGGGACAGGGGTAGGTCGGACACTGAA. It encodes CATRDRGRSDTE. From start to end, the CDR3 is CATRDRGRSDTEAFF.

This clone has ten or more counts. The CDR3 end is not reached by the read, which stops 3 residues before it; the germline J gene fills it in. The chain carries TRBV30 and TRBJ1-1, with D maybe TRBD1 (5 bases). This CDR3 comprises 13 residues. The V gene lost 1 base and the J gene lost 2 bases, with 8 bases spanning the gap. Germline CDR1 reads GTSNPN; CDR2 reads SVGIG (reference sequence). CDR3 bases read: TGTGCCTGGAGTGACAGGCCAAACACTGAA. Encoded protein: CAWSDRPNTE. The CDR3 as a whole reads CAWSDRPNTEAFF.

This clone was counted ten times or more. The read terminates 3 residues ahead of where the CDR3 ends, so the germline J gene completes it. This chain connects TRBV7-9 to TRBJ1-5; the D is unclear. The CDR3 runs 12 residues. CDR1 SEHNR and CDR2 FQNEAQ come from the germline V gene (reference sequence). V lost 5 bases and J 7 bases, leaving 9 bases between the germline ends. The DNA read from the CDR3 is TGTGCCAGCAGCCAAACACAACAGCCC. Amino acid sequence: CASSQTQQP. The whole CDR3 sequence is CASSQTQQPQHF.

Many counts were recorded for this clone. Read data end 3 residues before the CDR3 end; the end is taken from the germline J gene. The V gene is TRBV5-1, the J gene TRBJ1-1, with D perhaps matching TRBD1 (6 bases). Germline CDR1 is SGHRS and CDR2 is YFSETQ. Between the trimmed V and J ends, which lost 3 bases and 5 bases, there was a span of 11 bases. The CDR3 is 13 amino acids. The covered CDR3 bases are TGCGCCAGCAGCTGGGGGCAGGATACTGAA. This encodes CASSWGQDTE. The full-length CDR3 reads as CASSWGQDTEAFF.

This clone has a count of ten or more. The CDR3 extends 3 residues past the end of the read, so its final part is completed from the germline J gene. V gene TRBV7-9 combines with J gene TRBJ1-1; the D gene is possibly TRBD1 (6 bases). CDR3 length: 13 amino acids. Trimming took off 1 base at V and 5 bases at J, with 8 bases between the two ends. Germline V gene lookup returns CDR1 SEHNR and CDR2 FQNEAQ (reference sequence). CDR3 DNA, as far as it was read: TGTGCCAGCAGCTTAGGGGGGCTGACTGAA. Translated: CASSLGGLTE. The full CDR3 reads CASSLGGLTEAFF.

This clone has a count of ten or more. The CDR3 end lies 3 residues beyond the end of the read and is filled in from the germline J gene. The chain uses TRBV2 and TRBJ2-1; D is tentatively TRBD1 or TRBD2 (5 bases each). Germline CDR1 SNHLY, CDR2 FYNNEI. The V end lost 7 bases, the J end lost 9 bases, and 10 bases lay between the germline ends. The CDR3 is made up of 11 amino acids. The CDR3 bases that were read are TGTGCCAGCACTTTGAGGGGTGAG. Translated, it gives CASTLRGE. The whole CDR3 sequence is CASTLRGEQFF.

This clone was picked up many times. The CDR3 goes on 3 residues after the read ends, and that part is filled in from the germline J gene. The J gene is TRBJ1-6, the V gene TRBV5-1; D perhaps matches TRBD1 (5 bases). The CDR3 runs to 22 residues. V lost 0 bases, J lost 0 bases, and 25 bases lay in between. Germline values: CDR1 SGHRS, CDR2 YFSETQ. The sequenced CDR3 bases are TGCGCCAGCAGCTTGGTTCCATGGGGGGACCAGGGCTCAAGCTCCTATAATTCACCC. Translated: CASSLVPWGDQGSSSYNSP. The complete CDR3 protein is CASSLVPWGDQGSSSYNSPLHF.

This clone was found a few times. With the read ending 3 residues before the CDR3 end, the germline J gene is used to fill in that end. The chain employs TRBV7-2 and TRBJ2-5; tentative D call: TRBD2 (6 bases). From germline, CDR1 is SGHTA and CDR2 FQGNSA. This CDR3 has 15 residues. V was pared by 5 bases and J by 5 bases, with 18 bases between. The CDR3 region is CASSQTTSLLETQYF. The sequenced part of the CDR3 DNA is TGTGCCAGCAGCCAAACCACTAGCCTCCTTGAGACC.

This clone was counted at least ten times. The observed sequence ends 3 residues before the CDR3 terminus, with the missing tail filled in from the germline J gene. This sequence joins TRBV2 and TRBJ2-1, with 7 bases that match TRBD1. CDR1 and CDR2 from the germline V gene are SNHLY and FYNNEI. The CDR3 is made up of 13 amino acids. V was pared by 10 bases and J by 9 bases, with 12 bases of the junction left unmatched. Incomplete CDR3 DNA: TGTGCCAACACAGGGGATTCAAGAGGTGAG. Its translation: CANTGDSRGE. The whole CDR3 region reads CANTGDSRGEQFF.

This clone was seen at least ten times. Read coverage stops 3 residues before the CDR3 terminus; the germline J gene supplies the remainder. The chain carries TRBV2 and TRBJ2-1; TRBD2 matches 7 bases. V shed 7 bases, J shed 9 bases, and the junction held 12 bases outside the gene matches. Germline loops: CDR1 SNHLY, CDR2 FYNNEI. This CDR3 comprises 14 residues. CDR3 DNA (partial): TGTGCCAGCATAAGGGAGGCGGGGGACGGTGAG. Protein sequence: CASIREAGDGE. The full CDR3 sequence reads CASIREAGDGEQFF.

In this sample, this clone turned up many times. Just one base apart from a much larger clone, this may be a read error. Coverage ceases 3 residues before the CDR3 finishes, and the germline J gene fills in the end. The chain combines TRBV5-1 with TRBJ1-2; 9 bases line up with TRBD1. The CDR3 loop spans 13 amino acids. Germline V gene data show CDR1 as SGHRS and CDR2 as YFSETQ. The CDR3 region is CASGLGQGGGYTF. CDR3 DNA (partial): TGCGCCAGCGGCTTGGGACAGGGAGGCGGC.

This clone was seen many times. The read finishes 3 residues shy of the CDR3 end, and the germline J gene is used to complete it. V usage is TRBV20-1 and J usage is TRBJ1-1; 7 bases map to TRBD1. The CDR3 consists of 13 residues. The germline V gene encodes CDR1 DFQATT and CDR2 SNEGSKA (reference sequence). The sequenced CDR3 bases are TGCAGTGCTAGAGAGGGCGCGACAGGGAAA. Its protein product is CSAREGATGK. The full CDR3 protein is CSAREGATGKAFF.

This clone was detected ten times or more. The read halts 3 residues ahead of the CDR3 end, with the missing end drawn from the germline J gene. Within the sample, other DNA sequences also encode this same CDR3. The rearrangement uses TRBV5-1 and TRBJ2-5; TRBD1 is a possible D gene (6 bases). The germline V gene encodes CDR1 SGHRS and CDR2 YFSETQ. This CDR3 has 13 amino acids. V was cut by 4 bases and J by 3 bases, with 10 bases left in between. The CDR3 spells CASSLGGEETQYF. The part of the CDR3 DNA that was read is TGCGCCAGCAGCCTAGGGGGAGAAGAGACC.

This clone was counted ten times or more. Read sequence stops 3 residues before the CDR3 end, and the germline J gene provides the missing end. V is TRBV10-3 and J is TRBJ2-3; 8 positions match TRBD2. V dropped 4 bases and J dropped 2; count of bases not matched to a gene: 8. The CDR3 spans 16 residues. Germline values: CDR1 ENHRY, CDR2 SYGVKD. The CDR3 DNA, read in part, is TGTGCCATCAGTGTGGGGGGCGGGGGGACCACAGATACG. Protein: CAISVGGGGTTDT. The whole CDR3 protein reads CAISVGGGGTTDTQYF.

This clone was found many times. The read is 3 residues too short to cover the CDR3 end, so that end is filled in from the germline J gene. This chain uses TRBV19 with TRBJ1-1; tentative D call: TRBD1 (5 bases). Germline CDR1 reads LNHDA; CDR2 reads SQIVND (reference sequence). The CDR3 contains 12 residues. The germline V and J ends were trimmed by 5 bases and 5 bases, with 9 bases remaining between them. The sequenced CDR3 bases are TGTGCCAGTAGTCGGGGGGTGACTGAA. The encoded protein is CASSRGVTE. The whole CDR3 protein is CASSRGVTEAFF.

This clone occurred many times. The CDR3 extends 3 residues past the end of the read, so its final part is completed from the germline J gene. The gene calls are TRBV7-2 and TRBJ2-1; 7 nucleotides agree with TRBD2. Germline CDR1 and CDR2: SGHTA and FQGNSA. This CDR3 spans 15 amino acids. The trim removed 2 bases at V and 1 base at J, leaving 2 bases unmatched. CDR3 amino acids: CASSLNGGSYNEQFF. CDR3 bases read: TGTGCCAGCAGCTTAAACGGGGGGTCCTACAATGAG.

In this sample, this clone turned up many times. The CDR3 end is not reached by the read, which stops 3 residues before it; the germline J gene fills it in. The chain joins TRBV5-4 to TRBJ2-7; perhaps TRBD1 as D (5 bases). With 0 bases removed from V and 6 bases from J, the gap between germline ends came to 7 bases. Germline values: CDR1 SGHNT, CDR2 YYREEE (reference sequence). The CDR3 is 12 amino acids. The CDR3 bases that were read are TGTGCCAGCAGCTTGGTAGGGGCCGAG. Protein product: CASSLVGAE. The whole CDR3 sequence is CASSLVGAEQYF.

This clone was recorded many times. The read ends 3 residues early relative to the CDR3; the germline J gene fills the gap. The chain recombines TRBV6-1 with TRBJ1-6; D remains ambiguous. The V gene lost 2 bases and the J gene lost 9 bases, with 11 bases spanning the gap. The germline CDR1 and CDR2 sequences are MNHNS and SASEGT. This CDR3 has 14 amino acids. The CDR3 DNA, read in part, is TGTGCCAGCAGTGAAAACTCAAAGGGTTCACCC. Protein product: CASSENSKGSP. The CDR3 as a whole reads CASSENSKGSPLHF.

This clone was recorded at least ten times. Coverage ceases 3 residues before the CDR3 finishes, and the germline J gene fills in the end. V and J are TRBV5-1 and TRBJ2-3; maybe TRBD2 (5 bases). V was shortened by 3 bases and J by 4 bases, with 18 bases between the two germline ends. This CDR3 is built from 16 residues. From germline, CDR1 is SGHRS and CDR2 YFSETQ. CDR3 bases read: TGCGCCAGCAGCTCGATATCTAGCCCAAAGGCAGATACG. The encoded protein is CASSSISSPKADT. The whole CDR3 protein is CASSSISSPKADTQYF.

This clone has ten or more counts. Read coverage stops 3 residues before the CDR3 terminus; the germline J gene supplies the remainder. The chain joins TRBV2 to TRBJ2-5, with 7 bases that match TRBD2. J was trimmed by 6 bases and V by 5 bases; bases with no gene match: 12. The CDR3 extends over 15 amino acids. Germline V gives CDR1 SNHLY, CDR2 FYNNEI. The CDR3 spells CASSQSGGRSKTQYF. The CDR3 DNA, read in part, is TGTGCCAGCAGTCAAAGTGGCGGGAGAAGCAAGACC.

This clone was counted between two and nine times. A far more abundant clone sits one base away, making this likely a read error. The read finishes 3 residues shy of the CDR3 end, and the germline J gene is used to complete it. The chain carries TRBV30 and TRBJ1-1; D call uncertain. The CDR3 length is 13 residues. Germline CDR1 GTSNPN, CDR2 SVGIG (reference sequence). V was cut by 1 base and J by 6 bases, with 12 bases left in between. CDR3 amino acids: CAWSEQARAEAFF. The CDR3 DNA, read in part, is TGTGCCTGGAGTGAGCAGGCAAGGGCTGAA.

There are many counts of this clone. The read halts 3 residues ahead of the CDR3 end, with the missing end drawn from the germline J gene. J is TRBJ1-2 and V is TRBV19, with D perhaps matching TRBD1 (6 bases). CDR1 is LNHDA, CDR2 SQIVND, per germline (reference sequence). The CDR3 spans 15 residues. The CDR3 region is CATQTVDRTNYGYTF. The covered CDR3 bases are TGTGCGACACAGACTGTTGACAGGACAAACTATGGC.

This clone came up many times. The CDR3 end lies 3 residues beyond the end of the read and is filled in from the germline J gene. The J gene is TRBJ1-2, the V gene TRBV2; D may be TRBD1 (5 bases). The germline gives CDR1 SNHLY, CDR2 FYNNEI. The CDR3 totals 14 residues. V gave up 2 bases and J gave up 7 bases, with 14 bases separating them. CDR3 residues: CASSEQEGIGGYTF. The CDR3 DNA, read in part, is TGTGCCAGCAGTGAACAGGAGGGGATTGGTGGC.

This clone was recorded many times. The read ends 3 residues before the CDR3 terminus; that terminus is restored from the germline J gene. The chain combines TRBV5-4 with TRBJ1-2; 7 nucleotides match TRBD1. The CDR3 runs 14 residues. From germline, CDR1 is SGHNT and CDR2 YYREEE (reference sequence). CDR3 residues: CASNPQGPSSGYTF. CDR3 DNA, as far as it was read: TGTGCCAGCAACCCACAGGGGCCCAGTTCGGGC.

This clone was recorded many times. The read halts 3 residues ahead of the CDR3 end, with the missing end drawn from the germline J gene. This chain joins TRBV20-1 and TRBJ1-1; 8 positions agree with TRBD1. CDR1 is DFQATT and CDR2 is SNEGSKA in the germline V gene (reference sequence). Unmatched junction bases numbered 16, after V lost 6 bases and J lost 4 bases. This CDR3 spans 16 amino acids. Partial CDR3 DNA: TGCAGTGCCTATGACTATGGCCAGGGGGCGCCCACTGAA. This translates into CSAYDYGQGAPTE. The full-length CDR3 reads as CSAYDYGQGAPTEAFF.

In its sample, this clone was seen many times. The read comes to an end 3 residues before the CDR3 does, leaving the germline J gene to fill in the end. The rearrangement links TRBV5-6 to TRBJ2-1; 8 positions agree with TRBD2. This CDR3 comprises 14 residues. After removal of 7 bases from V and 7 bases from J, the junction contained 10 bases not matched to a gene. Germline assignment: CDR1 SGHDT and CDR2 YYEEEE. The CDR3 sequence: CASSTGTSANEQFF. The DNA read from the CDR3 is TGTGCCAGCTCGACCGGGACTAGTGCGAATGAG.

Judged by abundance, this clone is medium-sized (0.01 to 0.1%). The sequence runs out 3 residues before the end of the CDR3; the remainder is reconstructed from the germline J gene. The sample holds other DNA sequences that translate to the same CDR3. The chain combines TRBV9 with TRBJ2-2; 10 nucleotides match TRBD2. Looked up from germline, CDR1 is SGDLS and CDR2 is YYNGEE. The CDR3 has 18 amino acids. After removal of 0 bases from V and 4 bases from J, the junction contained 9 bases not matched to a gene. CDR3 loop: CASSVESTSGVVTGELFF. The sequenced part of the CDR3 DNA is TGTGCCAGCAGCGTAGAAAGTACTAGCGGGGTGGTCACCGGGGAG.

This clone turned up a few times. The CDR3 end is not reached by the read, which stops 3 residues before it; the germline J gene fills it in. The chain is built from TRBV10-2 and TRBJ2-1; D gene unclear. The CDR3 runs to 16 residues. Germline loops: CDR1 WSHSY, CDR2 SAAADI. Trimming shortened V by 0 bases and J by 4 bases, and 13 bases separated the two germline ends. CDR3: CASSESIQVFYNEQFF. CDR3 DNA (partial): TGCGCCAGCAGTGAGTCGATTCAGGTCTTTTACAATGAG.